The clone carrying this T cell receptor (beta chain) has only one observation. This entry is derived from a study of blood T cell repertoires in COVID-19. V gave up 3 bases and J gave up 6 bases, with 17 bases separating them. The CDR3 is 16 amino acids. From germline, CDR1 is SGHDN and CDR2 FVKESK. Original methodology: Estimated nucleated cell counts came from reference gene primer amplification. The table came from immunoSEQ multiplex PCR; TCRdb's copy has only in-frame clones and leaves some out. That table furnishes V, J and clone size, whereas the DNA furnished D and trimming. The sample holds 200,000 to 250,000 clones, approximately 90% seen once.

This TCR was sampled from a woman aged 50 to 60 with COVID-19, enrolled during active disease. The material sequenced was peripheral blood. The chain has TRBV14 and TRBJ2-2; the D gene is possibly TRBD2 (7 bases). CDR3 sequence (DNA): TGTGCCAGCAGCCACCATAGTAGGGAGGGGGCCGGGGAGCTGTTTTTT. It translates to CASSHHSREGAGELFF.